This T cell receptor (beta chain) was captured by sequencing in a study of T cell repertoires in cytomegalovirus infection (dated by TCRdb to 2018 to 2020). With regard to the full study: Because public TCR beta signatures pointed to carriage of CMV infection together with the matching HLA type, the HLA type of each donor mattered for the analysis. Study-level results and caveats: The ex vivo response was dominated by HLA-C-restricted CMV-specific TCR beta clonotypes, which also provided the single most frequent clonotype in two of eight donors. In both this cohort and an independent cohort of several hundred donors, the cumulative frequency of public TCR beta family members distinguished carriers of CMV infection plus the relevant HLA type.

TCRdb shows the sequencer as Illumina HiSeq 1500. TCRdb ran its own pipeline on the public reads, namely fastp trimming at Q25 and MiXCR clone calling, and kept in-frame beta chains. When rows share a CDR3 protein, they turn into one entry using the most common DNA and genes. This sample is represented by around 740,000 distinct CDR3 sequences; less than 40% of them were singletons. Of the sample, around 2.8% falls within the top ten clones. V is pared back by 2 bases and J by 3 bases, with 10 bases lying between the germline termini. Reading the germline V gene gives CDR1 MDHEN and CDR2 SYDVKM. The CDR3 runs 14 residues from the cysteine to the phenylalanine. Only the CDR3 region is kept as DNA, spanning 42 bases read in frame from base 1. In the case of this clonotype: Its antigen has not been determined. A single base separates this from a much larger clone, so it may be a read error.

This TCR was recovered from a human donor in good health (CMV status not recorded). Some clones in this sample may be carry-over from other donors' samples. What was sequenced was PBMCs. The rearrangement combines TRBV28 with TRBJ1-1, with the D gene not confidently named. The DNA reads as follows: TGTGCCAGCAGTTTACGGTCTGGGTACACTGAAGCTTTCTTT. This translates into CASSLRSGYTEAFF.